This T cell receptor beta chain was identified in a study of cytomegalovirus exposure and HLA in healthy donors. This CDR3 has 14 amino acids. Germline assignment: CDR1 MGHRA and CDR2 YSYEKL. V lost 1 base and J 1 base, leaving 7 bases between the germline ends. PCR used 60 Vbeta primers and 13 Jbeta primers. The table came from immunoSEQ multiplex PCR; TCRdb's copy has only in-frame clones and leaves some out. There are roughly 190,000 clones in the sample; around nine tenths occur only once, and about 1.7% lies in the top ten. Each donor was healthy, and each was a bone marrow donor. This receptor was obtained from a woman aged 18-29 years in good health and CMV-seronegative. Sequenced sample: PBMCs. J is TRBJ1-1 and V is TRBV4-1; D unclear. In DNA, the CDR3 is TGCGCCAGCAGCCAAGGTGGGCCGAACACTGAAGCTTTCTTT. As protein: CASSQGGPNTEAFF.